The 20 T cell receptor beta chains below come from one sample, sequenced in a study of T cells in women clearing cervical HPV infection. This table comes from immunoSEQ multiplex PCR, and its TCRdb copy is limited to in-frame clones, with some not included. The sample's table shows about 20,000 clones. Sequencing was done on a sample of blood buffy coat. These receptors came from a woman aged 18 to 75 with a cervical HPV16 infection that either progressed to CIN3+ or cleared (not recorded which).

In regard to this clone: The read is 3 residues too short to cover the CDR3 end, so that end is filled in from the germline J gene. J is TRBJ1-2 and V is TRBV19; 9 bases align to TRBD1. Germline CDR1 is LNHDA and CDR2 is SQIVND (reference sequence). The CDR3 has 14 amino acids. V lost 7 bases to trimming and J lost 4 bases; unmatched junction nucleotides: 7. CDR3 amino acids: CASTRTGVGYGYTF. The sequenced CDR3 bases are TGTGCCAGTACCCGGACAGGGGTAGGCTATGGC. Looking up the rest from reference TRBV19 and TRBJ1-2 gives the full variable domain: DGGITQSPKYLFRKEGQNVTLSCEQNLNHDAMYWYRQDPGQGLRLIYYSQIVNDFQKGDIAEGYSVSREKKESFPLTVTSAQKNPTAFYLCASTRTGVGYGYTFGSGTRLTVV.

About this clone itself: An end of the junction does not agree with germline; a read error may underlie this. The read ends 3 residues shy of where the CDR3 ends; the end is completed using the germline J gene. This same CDR3 is encoded by further DNA sequences in the sample. The chain links TRBV4-1 to TRBJ1-3; 8 positions match TRBD1. This CDR3 has 17 amino acids. Germline V CDR1 and CDR2: MGHRA, YSYEKL. CDR3 DNA (partial): TGCGCCAGCAGCCAAGATCGGCGGGACAGGATTGGAAACACG. Its protein product is CASSQDRRDRIGNT. The full-length CDR3 reads as CASSQDRRDRIGNTIYF.

About this clone itself: Read data end 3 residues before the CDR3 end; the end is taken from the germline J gene. The chain employs TRBV19 and TRBJ2-3; 9 bases align to TRBD2. The CDR3 length is 14 residues. The J segment lost 3 bases and the V segment lost 6 bases, leaving 4 bases of the junction unmatched. The V gene's germline CDR1 is LNHDA and CDR2 SQIVND (reference sequence). The CDR3 sequence is CASRRGRGTDTQYF. Incomplete CDR3 DNA: TGTGCCAGTAGGCGCGGGAGGGGGACAGATACG.

About this clone: The read comes to an end 3 residues before the CDR3 does, leaving the germline J gene to fill in the end. The chain carries TRBV7-3 and TRBJ2-2, with D unresolved. Germline V gives CDR1 SGHTA, CDR2 FQGTGA. V was cut by 1 base and J by 4 bases, with 7 bases left in between. This CDR3 has 14 amino acids. CDR3 DNA, as far as it was read: TGTGCCAGCAGCTTAAACCCGGGCACCGGGGAG. This encodes CASSLNPGTGE. The whole CDR3 sequence is CASSLNPGTGELFF.

On this clone itself: The read ends 3 residues early relative to the CDR3; the germline J gene fills the gap. This sequence joins TRBV7-8 and TRBJ1-1; 8 bases are shared with TRBD1. CDR1 is SGHVS and CDR2 is FQNEAQ in the germline V gene. The CDR3 totals 13 residues. V trimming: 5 bases; J trimming: 7 bases; junction bases outside the gene matches: 6. The sequenced part of the CDR3 DNA is TGTGCCAGCAGCCGGACAGGGAACGATGAA. As protein: CASSRTGNDE. The whole CDR3 is CASSRTGNDEAFF.

CDR3 DNA (partial): TGTGCCAGCAGCTTGGACAGGGGGCAAAGGAATGAG. Translated, it gives CASSLDRGQRNE. In full, the CDR3 is CASSLDRGQRNEQFF. This rearrangement joins TRBV5-8 to TRBJ2-1, with 9 bases identical to TRBD1. The read stops 3 residues short of the end of the CDR3; the missing end is completed from the germline J gene. V trimming: 0 bases; J trimming: 7 bases; junction bases outside the gene matches: 5. Germline assignment: CDR1 SGHTS and CDR2 YDEGEE. This CDR3 region has 15 residues.

As regards this clone: The CDR3 end is not reached by the read, which stops 3 residues before it; the germline J gene fills it in. The V gene is TRBV13, the J gene TRBJ2-3; TRBD1 aligns across 7 bases. The CDR3 extends over 19 amino acids. Germline V gene sequence: CDR1 PRHDT, CDR2 FYEKMQ (reference sequence). CDR3 amino acids: CASSEGQLGLSLAQETQYF. Incomplete CDR3 DNA: TGTGCCAGCAGCGAGGGACAGCTGGGCTTATCTCTAGCCCAAGAGACG.

With respect to this clone: The sequence runs out 3 residues before the end of the CDR3; the remainder is reconstructed from the germline J gene. The chain recombines TRBV18 with TRBJ1-2; 8 positions match TRBD1. The CDR3 runs 13 residues. Germline V gene sequence: CDR1 KGHSH, CDR2 LQKENI. The CDR3 loop reads CASSDRGTDTYTF. CDR3 DNA (partial): TGTGCCAGCTCAGACAGGGGCACAGATACC.

As regards this clone: Coverage ceases 3 residues before the CDR3 finishes, and the germline J gene fills in the end. The chain couples TRBV20-1 to TRBJ2-1; 11 bases are shared with TRBD2. V was clipped by 0 bases and J by 0 bases; unmatched bases: 10. The CDR3 totals 19 residues. From germline, CDR1 is DFQATT and CDR2 SNEGSKA (reference sequence). CDR3 DNA (partial): TGCAGTGCTAGAGATTGGAGGCTAGCGGGAGGTAACTCCTACAATGAG. Translated, it gives CSARDWRLAGGNSYNE. The CDR3, in full, reads CSARDWRLAGGNSYNEQFF.

Remarks on this clone: The CDR3 end lies 3 residues beyond the end of the read and is filled in from the germline J gene. The J gene is TRBJ2-3, the V gene TRBV24-1; a weak D match, TRBD2 (6 bases). Germline V gene lookup returns CDR1 KGHDR and CDR2 SFDVKD. This CDR3 contains 16 residues. The V and J ends lost 3 bases and 0 bases respectively, with 12 bases between them. CDR3 DNA, as far as it was read: TGTGCCACCAGTGATCGCCCCGGGACTAGCACAGATACG. Amino acid sequence: CATSDRPGTSTDT. The whole CDR3 region reads CATSDRPGTSTDTQYF.

This clone is deemed medium-sized by its frequency. Coverage ceases 3 residues before the CDR3 finishes, and the germline J gene fills in the end. The genes are TRBV19 and TRBJ2-2; D unresolved. Germline CDR1 reads LNHDA; CDR2 reads SQIVND (reference sequence). The CDR3 is 14 amino acids. Trimming took off 6 bases at V and 6 bases at J, with 14 bases between the two ends. CDR3 protein: CASSPERRSGELFF. The DNA read from the CDR3 is TGTGCCAGTAGCCCCGAGCGCAGATCCGGGGAG.

With regard to this clone: The read terminates 3 residues ahead of where the CDR3 ends, so the germline J gene completes it. V gene TRBV19 combines with J gene TRBJ2-3; maybe TRBD1 (6 bases). V lost 4 bases to trimming and J lost 4 bases, with 12 bases between them. Germline-derived CDR1 and CDR2 are LNHDA and SQIVND (reference sequence). The CDR3 runs to 14 residues. CDR3 loop: CASSTQGQADTQYF. CDR3 DNA, as far as it was read: TGTGCCAGTAGTACACAGGGCCAGGCAGATACG.

Regarding this clone: The CDR3 extends 3 residues past the end of the read, so its final part is completed from the germline J gene. J is TRBJ1-1 and V is TRBV7-2, with 8 positions matching TRBD1. The CDR3 loop spans 14 amino acids. Losses at the gene ends were 2 bases for V and 5 bases for J; bases not matched to a gene: 4. The V gene's germline CDR1 is SGHTA and CDR2 FQGNSA. CDR3 region: CASSLPTGATEAFF. The part of the CDR3 DNA that was read is TGTGCCAGCAGCTTACCGACAGGGGCGACTGAA.

As to this clone: With the read ending 3 residues before the CDR3 end, the germline J gene is used to fill in that end. The V and J genes are TRBV7-2 and TRBJ1-4; D not certain. Trimming removed 1 base from V and 7 bases from J, with 7 bases in between. This CDR3 is built from 13 residues. Germline loops: CDR1 SGHTA, CDR2 FQGNSA. Incomplete CDR3 DNA: TGTGCCAGCAGCTTAGTCGGGTTTGAAAAA. This gives the protein CASSLVGFEK. The full CDR3 sequence reads CASSLVGFEKLFF.

As for this clone: Read coverage stops 3 residues before the CDR3 terminus; the germline J gene supplies the remainder. V gene TRBV2 combines with J gene TRBJ2-2; a weak D match, TRBD2 (6 bases). Germline V gene lookup returns CDR1 SNHLY and CDR2 FYNNEI. There are 14 residues in the CDR3. Between the trimmed V and J ends, which lost 7 bases and 3 bases, there was a span of 12 bases. The CDR3 sequence is CASTGDVYTGELFF. The DNA read from the CDR3 is TGTGCCAGCACGGGGGACGTATACACCGGGGAG.

Comment on this clone: The sequenced fragment ends 3 residues before the CDR3 boundary, so the rest is inferred from the germline J gene. The gene calls are TRBV20-1 and TRBJ2-7, with D possibly TRBD2 on 5 matching bases. There are 16 residues in the CDR3. CDR1 and CDR2 from the germline V gene are DFQATT and SNEGSKA (reference sequence). The V gene lost 6 bases and the J gene lost 3 bases, with 24 bases spanning the gap. CDR3 protein: CSATFIGSRTYYEQYF. CDR3 DNA, as far as it was read: TGCAGTGCCACCTTTATAGGATCACGGACTTACTACGAG.

The sequenced CDR3 bases are TGTGCCATCAGTGTGAATCAGGGTAAA. It specifies CAISVNQGK. The whole CDR3 is CAISVNQGKAFF. The chain recombines TRBV10-3 with TRBJ1-1; D is perhaps TRBD1 (5 bases). The read halts 3 residues ahead of the CDR3 end, with the missing end drawn from the germline J gene. CDR1 is ENHRY, CDR2 SYGVKD, per germline. The CDR3 loop spans 12 amino acids.

For this clone: The read finishes 3 residues shy of the CDR3 end, and the germline J gene is used to complete it. V and J are TRBV18 and TRBJ2-4; a weak D match, TRBD1 (7 bases). The germline CDR1 and CDR2 sequences are KGHSH and LQKENI. This CDR3 comprises 11 residues. The CDR3 bases that were read are TGTGCCAGCTCGAACAGGGGAGGT. It specifies CASSNRGG. The full-length CDR3 reads as CASSNRGGQYF.

As to this clone: Sequencing ends 3 residues short of the CDR3 end; the germline J gene provides the rest. The chain joins TRBV6-1 to TRBJ2-5, with D perhaps assigned TRBD1 or TRBD2 (7 bases each). V was trimmed by 4 bases and J by 4 bases, leaving 16 bases between them. This CDR3 has 15 amino acids. Germline V gene sequence: CDR1 MNHNS, CDR2 SASEGT. The CDR3 DNA, read in part, is TGTGCCAGCAGTGCCTACAGGGGAGGGGGAGAGACC. Translated, it gives CASSAYRGGGET. The complete CDR3 protein is CASSAYRGGGETQYF.

On this clone: The read halts 3 residues ahead of the CDR3 end, with the missing end drawn from the germline J gene. The chain combines TRBV7-2 with TRBJ1-2; TRBD1 matches 9 bases. The CDR3 runs to 15 residues. CDR1 and CDR2 (germline): SGHTA, FQGNSA. V lost 4 bases, J lost 0 bases, and 3 bases stayed unmatched. The CDR3 sequence is CASSWGTGTNYGYTF. Incomplete CDR3 DNA: TGTGCCAGCAGCTGGGGGACAGGGACTAACTATGGC.